Here is one TCR beta chain with its context. This sample is part of a study of blood T cell repertoires in COVID-19. About the research overall: Spain, Italy and the United States supplied samples that represented acute and convalescent COVID-19.

The CDR3 has 15 amino acids. The V end was cut by 0 bases, the J end by 6 bases, with 12 bases between. Germline CDR1 reads LNHDA; CDR2 reads SQIVND (reference sequence). Sequencing used immunoSEQ multiplex PCR; TCRdb keeps in-frame clones, though not all of them. The table has a few hundred thousand clones, 85% to 90% seen once. This sequence joins TRBV19 and TRBJ2-1, with a tentative D call TRBD1 (5 bases). This clonotype originated in a man aged 18-30 years with COVID-19, enrolled during active disease. Sample: peripheral blood. The CDR3 loop is CASSIDREAGNEQFF. The CDR3 nucleotides read TGTGCCAGTAGTATAGACAGGGAAGCCGGCAATGAGCAGTTCTTC. The whole variable domain, filled in from reference TRBV19 and TRBJ2-1, reads DGGITQSPKYLFRKEGQNVTLSCEQNLNHDAMYWYRQDPGQGLRLIYYSQIVNDFQKGDIAEGYSVSREKKESFPLTVTSAQKNPTAFYLCASSIDREAGNEQFFGPGTRLTVL.